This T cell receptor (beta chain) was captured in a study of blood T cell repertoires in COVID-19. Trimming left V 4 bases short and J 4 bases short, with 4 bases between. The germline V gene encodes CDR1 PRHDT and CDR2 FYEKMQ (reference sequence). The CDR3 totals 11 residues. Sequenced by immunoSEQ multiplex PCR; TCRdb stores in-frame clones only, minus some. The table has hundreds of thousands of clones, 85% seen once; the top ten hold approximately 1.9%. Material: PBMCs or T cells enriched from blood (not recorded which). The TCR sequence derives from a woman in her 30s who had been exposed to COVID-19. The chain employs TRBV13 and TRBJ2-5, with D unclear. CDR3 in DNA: TGTGCCAGCAGCTCCAGAGAGACCCAGTACTTC. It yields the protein CASSSRETQYF.